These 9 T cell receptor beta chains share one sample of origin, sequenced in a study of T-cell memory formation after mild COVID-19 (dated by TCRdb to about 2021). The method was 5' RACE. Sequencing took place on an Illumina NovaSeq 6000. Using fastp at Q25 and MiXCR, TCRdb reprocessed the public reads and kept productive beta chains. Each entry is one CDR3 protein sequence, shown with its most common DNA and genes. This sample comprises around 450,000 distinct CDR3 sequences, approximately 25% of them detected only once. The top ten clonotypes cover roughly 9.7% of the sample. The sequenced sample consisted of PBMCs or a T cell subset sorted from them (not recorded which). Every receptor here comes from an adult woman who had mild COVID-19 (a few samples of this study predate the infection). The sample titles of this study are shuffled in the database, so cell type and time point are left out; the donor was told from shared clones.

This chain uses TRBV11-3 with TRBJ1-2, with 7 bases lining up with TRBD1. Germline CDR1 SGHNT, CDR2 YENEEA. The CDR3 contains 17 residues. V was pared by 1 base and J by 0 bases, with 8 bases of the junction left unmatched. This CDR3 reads CASSLADRVRTNYGYTF. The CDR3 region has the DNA TGTGCCAGCAGCTTAGCCGACAGGGTCAGAACTAACTATGGCTACACCTTC. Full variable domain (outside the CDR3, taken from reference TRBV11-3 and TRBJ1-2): EAGVVQSPRYKIIEKKQPVAFWCNPISGHNTLYWYLQNLGQGPELLIRYENEEAVDDSQLPKDRFSAERLKGVDSTLKIQPAELGDSAVYLCASSLADRVRTNYGYTFGSGTRLTVV.

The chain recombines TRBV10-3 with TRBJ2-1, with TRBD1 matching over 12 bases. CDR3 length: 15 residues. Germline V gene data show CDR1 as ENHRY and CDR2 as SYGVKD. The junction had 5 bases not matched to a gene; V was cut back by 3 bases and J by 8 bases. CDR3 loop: CAISDPGQGADEQFF. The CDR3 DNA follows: TGTGCCATCAGTGACCCGGGACAGGGGGCGGATGAGCAGTTCTTC.

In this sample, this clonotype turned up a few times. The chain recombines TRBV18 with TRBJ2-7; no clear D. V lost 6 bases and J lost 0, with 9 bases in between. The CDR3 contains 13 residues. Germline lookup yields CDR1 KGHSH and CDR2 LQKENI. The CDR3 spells CASSTASSYEQYF. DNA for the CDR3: TGTGCCAGCTCCACTGCCAGCTCCTACGAGCAGTACTTC.

The CDR3 nucleotides are TGTGCCAGCAGCTTCGGGGACACCCCTGAAGCTTTCTTT. Its protein is CASSFGDTPEAFF. This rearrangement joins TRBV7-9 to TRBJ1-1; weak D call: TRBD1 (6 bases). CDR1 and CDR2 from the germline V gene are SEHNR and FQNEAQ (reference sequence). Trimming cost V 3 bases and J 6 bases, with 11 bases left between them. There are 13 residues in the CDR3. The complete variable domain, with remaining parts taken from reference TRBV7-9 and TRBJ1-1, reads DTGVSQNPRHKITKRGQNVTFRCDPISEHNRLYWYRQTLGQGPEFLTYFQNEAQLEKSRLLSDRFSAERPKGSFSTLEIQRTEQGDSAMYLCASSFGDTPEAFFGQGTRLTVV.

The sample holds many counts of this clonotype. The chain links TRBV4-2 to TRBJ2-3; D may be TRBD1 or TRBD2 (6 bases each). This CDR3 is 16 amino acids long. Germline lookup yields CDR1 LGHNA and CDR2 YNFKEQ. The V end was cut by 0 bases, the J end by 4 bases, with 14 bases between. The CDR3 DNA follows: TGTGCCAGCAGCCAAGATAGGGCAAGGGGGGCAGATACGCAGTATTTT. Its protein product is CASSQDRARGADTQYF.

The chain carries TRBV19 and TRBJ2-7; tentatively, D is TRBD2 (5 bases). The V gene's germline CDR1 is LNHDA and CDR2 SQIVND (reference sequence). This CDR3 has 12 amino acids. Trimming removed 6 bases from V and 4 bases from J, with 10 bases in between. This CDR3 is CASRDPGYEQYF. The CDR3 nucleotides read TGTGCCAGTAGAGACCCGGGGTACGAGCAGTACTTC.

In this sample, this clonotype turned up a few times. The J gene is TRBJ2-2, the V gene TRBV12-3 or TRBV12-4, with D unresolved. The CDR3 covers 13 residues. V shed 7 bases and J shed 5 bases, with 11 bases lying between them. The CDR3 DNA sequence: TGTGCCAGCACCCCTTCGGGTACCGGGGAGCTGTTTTTT. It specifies CASTPSGTGELFF.

The CDR3: CASSSGTGPLGYTF. As DNA, the CDR3 is TGTGCCAGCAGCAGCGGGACAGGGCCTCTCGGCTACACCTTC. The J gene is TRBJ1-2, the V gene TRBV5-5; 9 bases line up with TRBD1. V lost 4 bases to trimming and J lost 8 bases; unmatched junction nucleotides: 9. This CDR3 has 14 amino acids. From germline, CDR1 is SGHKS and CDR2 YYEKEE (reference sequence). Full variable domain (outside the CDR3, taken from reference TRBV5-5 and TRBJ1-2): DAGVTQSPTHLIKTRGQQVTLRCSPISGHKSVSWYQQVLGQGPQFIFQYYEKEERGRGNFPDRFSARQFPNYSSELNVNALLLGDSALYLCASSSGTGPLGYTFGSGTRLTVV.

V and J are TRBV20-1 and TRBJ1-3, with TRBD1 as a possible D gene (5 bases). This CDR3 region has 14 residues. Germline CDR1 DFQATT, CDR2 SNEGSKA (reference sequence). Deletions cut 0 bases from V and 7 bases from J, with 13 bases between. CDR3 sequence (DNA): TGCAGTGCTAGAGAGTCGAGGGGTGGCAACACCATATATTTT. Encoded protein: CSARESRGGNTIYF.